This TCR beta chain was identified in a study of PD-1 blockade in classical Hodgkin lymphoma. Overall study results and limits: Healthy donors were reported to have higher baseline TCR diversity than newly diagnosed patients.

The CDR3 loop spans 18 amino acids. Per germline, CDR1 SGDLS and CDR2 YYNGEE. Losses at the gene ends were 0 bases for V and 2 bases for J; bases not matched to a gene: 12. All trial patients relapsed after autologous stem cell transplantation. Patients' outcomes at their best amounted to complete response, partial response or progressive disease. Libraries were prepared by immunoSEQ multiplex PCR; TCRdb keeps only in-frame clonotypes and omits some of them. Of 17,000 or so clones listed, around 75% are singletons. About this clone: Its antigen is still unknown.

V gene TRBV9 combines with J gene TRBJ2-3, with 7 bases fitting TRBD2. The sequence came from a human donor with classical Hodgkin lymphoma. Sequences were derived from peripheral blood mononuclear cells (PBMCs), sampled at baseline. The CDR3 DNA sequence: TGTGCCAGCAGCGTAGAATTGCGCGGGAGTTTGGACACAGATACGCAGTATTTT. Protein: CASSVELRGSLDTDTQYF. The whole variable domain, remainder taken from reference TRBV9 and TRBJ2-3, is DSGVTQTPKHLITATGQRVTLRCSPRSGDLSVYWYQQSLDQGLQFLIQYYNGEERAKGNILERFSAQQFPDLHSELNLSSLELGDSALYFCASSVELRGSLDTDTQYFGPGTRLTVL.